What follows are 21 T cell receptor beta chains derived from one specimen sequenced in a study of spatial heterogeneity in lung cancer. TCRdb re-called the 5' RACE reads through MiXCR, storing one row per CDR3 protein. The repertoire holds 40,000 to 55,000 distinct CDR3 sequences, 12% to 15% seen once, with about 55% in the top ten. The time point: sample taken at primary tumor resection. Unsorted whole RNA samples from tumor, nontumor lung or frozen PBMC were sequenced. The source was PBMCs, collected at surgery. Receptor source: a male donor with early-stage non-small cell lung cancer.

In this sample, this clonotype turned up a few times. This chain links TRBV10-3 with TRBJ1-4; 9 bases are a match to TRBD1. The germline V gene has CDR1 ENHRY and CDR2 SYGVKD. The CDR3 is made up of 12 amino acids. V was clipped by 11 bases and J by 11 bases; unmatched bases: 9. The CDR3 reads CAVGTGSDKLFF. In nucleotides, the CDR3 is TGTGCCGTGGGGACAGGGAGTGATAAACTGTTTTTT.

The sample holds many counts of this clonotype. The chain employs TRBV7-2 and TRBJ2-5; possible D gene TRBD2, 6 bases. Germline CDR1 and CDR2: SGHTA and FQGNSA. There are 13 residues in the CDR3. Trimming removed 5 bases from V and 4 bases from J, with 11 bases in between. The CDR3 DNA reads TGTGCCAGCAGCCAGCGGGCCGGAGAGACCCAGTACTTC. It is translated as CASSQRAGETQYF.

The chain is built from TRBV7-8 and TRBJ2-1; D could derive from TRBD1 or TRBD2 (5 bases each). This CDR3 region has 16 residues. The germline gives CDR1 SGHVS, CDR2 FQNEAQ. Trimming stripped 7 bases from V and 9 bases from J, with 25 bases between. Here the CDR3 DNA reads TGTGCCAGCAAGGGGATTGTGGGAGAGGGTATATCTGAGCAGTTCTTC. This gives the protein CASKGIVGEGISEQFF.

This clonotype was seen ten or more times. The chain recombines TRBV4-1 with TRBJ2-1; TRBD1 is a possible D gene (5 bases). Germline CDR1 reads MGHRA; CDR2 reads YSYEKL. CDR3 length: 14 residues. V gave up 1 base and J gave up 7 bases, with 11 bases separating them. The CDR3 DNA sequence: TGCGCCAGCAGCCAAGGAGTACAGGCTAATGAGCAGTTCTTC. Its translation: CASSQGVQANEQFF.

The chain has TRBV7-2 and TRBJ1-1; D gene unclear. The CDR3 runs 11 residues. Germline CDR1 reads SGHTA; CDR2 reads FQGNSA. Trimming stripped 3 bases from V and 3 bases from J, with 2 bases between. In nucleotides, the CDR3 is TGTGCCAGCAGCTTGTACACTGAAGCTTTCTTT. Translated, it gives CASSLYTEAFF.

Only a few counts were recorded for this clonotype. The chain has TRBV6-5 and TRBJ1-3, with 10 bases matching TRBD1. V gave up 5 bases and J gave up 5 bases; unmatched junction bases: 9. This CDR3 contains 16 residues. Germline V gene data show CDR1 as MNHEY and CDR2 as SVGAGI. The CDR3 protein is CASSPTRDRGRNTIYF. For the CDR3, the DNA is TGTGCCAGCAGTCCCACCCGGGACAGGGGTCGAAACACCATATATTTT.

This clonotype was detected only a few times. The chain carries TRBV3-1 and TRBJ1-1; 7 positions agree with TRBD1. Per the germline V gene, CDR1 is LGHDT and CDR2 is YNNKEL (reference sequence). V dropped 4 bases and J dropped 2; count of bases not matched to a gene: 7. The CDR3 sequence is 15 residues long. The CDR3 protein is CASSRVTGTNTEAFF. CDR3 coding DNA: TGTGCCAGCAGCCGGGTGACAGGGACCAACACTGAAGCTTTCTTT.

Many counts were recorded for this clonotype. J is TRBJ2-7 and V is TRBV2, with D unresolved. The CDR3 has 15 amino acids. V shed 3 bases and J shed 3 bases, with 15 bases lying between them. In germline, CDR1 is SNHLY, CDR2 FYNNEI. The CDR3 region has the DNA TGTGCCAGCAGTGAGAAGGCGGCCGAGCACTACGAGCAGTACTTC. This translates into CASSEKAAEHYEQYF.

This clonotype came up a few times. The gene calls are TRBV27 and TRBJ2-7; D gene uncertain. The V end was cut by 3 bases, the J end by 2 bases, with 14 bases between. Germline V CDR1 and CDR2: MNHEY, SMNVEV (reference sequence). This CDR3 has 15 amino acids. CDR3: CASSFLGSSTYEQYF. DNA of the CDR3: TGTGCCAGCAGTTTCTTGGGGTCTTCAACCTACGAGCAGTACTTC.

This clonotype appeared a few times. V usage is TRBV5-1 and J usage is TRBJ2-1; 10 bases align to TRBD2. After removal of 4 bases from V and 5 bases from J, the junction contained 6 bases not matched to a gene. CDR1 and CDR2 from the germline V gene are SGHRS and YFSETQ. The CDR3 extends over 15 amino acids. CDR3 region: CASSPRLAGNNEQFF. CDR3 bases: TGCGCCAGCAGCCCAAGACTAGCGGGCAACAATGAGCAGTTCTTC.

This clonotype was counted ten times or more. The V call is TRBV4-3, the J call TRBJ1-1; 7 positions match TRBD1. V dropped 5 bases and J dropped 1; count of bases not matched to a gene: 7. CDR3 size: 15 residues. The germline CDR1 and CDR2 sequences are LGHNA and YSLEER. The DNA of the CDR3 is TGCGCCAGCAGCTTGAGGGGGCTTGAGAACACTGAAGCTTTCTTT. This gives the protein CASSLRGLENTEAFF.

This clonotype was found many times. This chain uses TRBV28 with TRBJ2-5; unclear D gene. Germline V CDR1 and CDR2: MDHEN, SYDVKM. CDR3 size: 12 residues. The V and J ends lost 4 bases and 5 bases respectively, with 8 bases between them. The CDR3 sequence: CASSSPTETQYF. The CDR3 DNA is TGTGCCAGCAGTTCACCCACGGAGACCCAGTACTTC.

The J gene is TRBJ2-2, the V gene TRBV29-1, with unresolved D. Germline CDR1 SQVTM, CDR2 ANQGSEA. With 6 bases removed from V and 6 bases from J, the gap between germline ends came to 11 bases. The CDR3 is 12 amino acids. In DNA, the CDR3 is TGCAGCGTGGTAGTCTCTGCCGGGGAGCTGTTTTTT. Translated, it gives CSVVVSAGELFF.

This clonotype has ten or more counts. V is TRBV5-1 and J is TRBJ2-6; possible D gene TRBD1, 6 bases. The CDR3 contains 15 residues. Trimming left V 2 bases short and J 1 base short, with 7 bases between. The germline V gene has CDR1 SGHRS and CDR2 YFSETQ. The CDR3 protein is CASSLQGSGANVLTF. The CDR3 coding sequence is TGCGCCAGCAGCTTACAGGGTTCTGGGGCCAACGTCCTGACTTTC.

This clonotype was seen at least ten times. An end of the junction differs from the germline gene, which may be a read error. The J gene is TRBJ2-5, the V gene TRBV7-7; no reliable D call. Germline V gives CDR1 SSHAT, CDR2 FNYEAQ (reference sequence). This CDR3 region has 13 residues. CDR3 loop: CASSFNPGETQYF. In DNA, the CDR3 is TGTGCTAGCAGCTTCAACCCCGGGGAGACCCAGTACTTC. The full variable domain, completed using reference TRBV7-7 and TRBJ2-5, is GAGVSQSPRYKVTKRGQDVTLRCDPISSHATLYWYQQALGQGPEFLTYFNYEAQPDKSGLPSDRFSAERPEGSISTLTIQRTEQRDSAMYRCASSFNPGETQYFGPGTRLLVL.

This chain joins TRBV7-2 and TRBJ2-1; TRBD2 is a possible D gene (5 bases). The CDR3 is 16 amino acids. In germline, CDR1 is SGHTA, CDR2 FQGNSA. Trimming took off 0 bases at V and 0 bases at J, with 9 bases between the two ends. Written as DNA, the CDR3 is TGTGCCAGCAGCTTAGCCCCGGGGAGCTCCTACAATGAGCAGTTCTTC. Its protein product is CASSLAPGSSYNEQFF.

The chain combines TRBV6-1 with TRBJ2-5; possible D gene TRBD2, 5 bases. The germline CDR1 and CDR2 sequences are MNHNS and SASEGT. CDR3 length equals 14 residues. V was shortened by 6 bases and J by 3 bases, with 14 bases between the two germline ends. The CDR3 region is CASSQNWGEETQYF. The CDR3, as DNA: TGTGCCAGCAGCCAAAACTGGGGAGAAGAGACCCAGTACTTC.

This clonotype came up many times. The chain links TRBV3-1 to TRBJ2-3; 7 nucleotides match TRBD2. Trimming at V came to 5 bases and at J to 2 bases, leaving 4 bases not matched to a gene. The CDR3 has 14 residues. Germline-derived CDR1 and CDR2 are LGHDT and YNNKEL (reference sequence). CDR3 coding DNA: TGTGCCAGCAGCGACGGGGACTACACAGATACGCAGTATTTT. Its translation: CASSDGDYTDTQYF.

This clonotype was observed at least ten times. This chain connects TRBV5-1 to TRBJ1-6, with D hard to call. CDR3 length equals 16 residues. The V gene's germline CDR1 is SGHRS and CDR2 YFSETQ. V was pared by 5 bases and J by 3 bases, with 15 bases between. CDR3 sequence reads: CASRPHQRDYNSPLHF. In nucleotides, the CDR3 is TGCGCCAGCAGACCGCATCAGAGAGACTATAATTCACCCCTCCACTTT.

In nucleotides, the CDR3 is TGTGCCAGCAGCCGGCGGCATGAGCAGTATTTT. This codes for CASSRRHEQYF. The chain is built from TRBV7-2 and TRBJ2-3; D is unresolved. The V end lost 5 bases, the J end lost 11 bases, and 11 bases lay between the germline ends. Germline values: CDR1 SGHTA, CDR2 FQGNSA. CDR3 size: 11 residues.

The rearrangement links TRBV7-2 to TRBJ1-5; D is uncertain. The CDR3 is 14 amino acids. V gave up 2 bases and J gave up 5 bases, with 10 bases separating them. Germline loops: CDR1 SGHTA, CDR2 FQGNSA. The CDR3 nucleotides are TGTGCCAGCAGCTTAAGTCGGGCGGATCAGCCCCAGCATTTT. It yields the protein CASSLSRADQPQHF.